The 8 T cell receptor beta chains below were found in one sample sequenced in a study of shared clonotypes between healthy human individuals. Only in-frame clones appear in the TCRdb table, and some are missing; sequencing was by immunoSEQ multiplex PCR. The table has over 850,000 clones, around 78% seen once. Sample: memory CD4+ T cells from PBMCs. Subset here: CD45RA-negative fraction. The receptors were gathered from a man between 18 and 29 years old in good health. Some clones in this sample may be carry-over from other donors' samples.

A word on this clone: The same CDR3 also results from other DNA sequences found in this sample. V gene TRBV7-9 combines with J gene TRBJ1-3; D gene unclear. Per the germline V gene, CDR1 is SEHNR and CDR2 is FQNEAQ (reference sequence). CDR3 length equals 15 residues. V lost 0 bases and J lost 0, with 6 bases in between. This chain's CDR3 is CASSLAAGSGNTIYF. Written as DNA, the CDR3 is TGTGCCAGCAGCTTAGCGGCGGGCTCTGGAAACACCATATATTTT.

The chain has TRBV7-2 and TRBJ2-2; TRBD2 is a possible D gene (6 bases). The germline V gene encodes CDR1 SGHTA and CDR2 FQGNSA. CDR3 length: 16 residues. Trimming took 4 bases from V and 2 from J, leaving 14 bases between them. CDR3: CASSWTPGLNTGELFF. CDR3 DNA: TGTGCCAGCAGCTGGACTCCGGGACTTAACACCGGGGAGCTGTTTTTT.

Remarks on this clone: Mismatch with germline at one junction end may stem from a read error. This chain uses TRBV7-2 with TRBJ2-1, with 9 bases that match TRBD2. Germline V gene sequence: CDR1 SGHTA, CDR2 FQGNSA. This CDR3 spans 15 amino acids. The CDR3 coding sequence is TGTGCCAGCAACTTACCCCTAGCGGGAACAAATGAGCAGTTCTTC. It encodes CASNLPLAGTNEQFF.

V and J are TRBV7-2 and TRBJ2-6; D possibly corresponds to TRBD2 (6 bases). V lost 5 bases to trimming and J lost 13 bases, with 12 bases between them. This CDR3 spans 12 amino acids. Germline V lookup: CDR1 SGHTA, CDR2 FQGNSA. This chain's CDR3 is CASSPRLEVLTF. The CDR3, as DNA: TGTGCCAGCAGCCCCCGACTAGAGGTCCTGACTTTC.

The chain has TRBV28 and TRBJ2-5; D call uncertain. The CDR3 sequence is 11 residues long. Per the germline V gene, CDR1 is MDHEN and CDR2 is SYDVKM. V lost 9 bases and J lost 0, with 5 bases in between. This chain's CDR3 is CASWDQETQYF. Here the CDR3 DNA reads TGTGCCAGTTGGGACCAAGAGACCCAGTACTTC. The variable domain in full, with the rest retrieved from reference TRBV28 and TRBJ2-5, is DVKVTQSSRYLVKRTGEKVFLECVQDMDHENMFWYRQDPGLGLRLIYFSYDVKMKEKGDIPEGYSVSREKKERFSLILESASTNQTSMYLCASWDQETQYFGPGTRLLVL.

V gene TRBV29-1 combines with J gene TRBJ2-5; tentatively, D is TRBD2 (6 bases). The germline V gene has CDR1 SQVTM and CDR2 ANQGSEA. Between the trimmed V and J ends, which lost 3 bases and 2 bases, there was a span of 13 bases. This CDR3 is built from 14 residues. CDR3 nucleotide sequence: TGCAGCGTTGACGAGCGGGTGTTTCAAGAGACCCAGTACTTC. Translating gives CSVDERVFQETQYF.

The gene calls are TRBV10-3 and TRBJ2-1; 8 bases line up with TRBD1. V lost 6 bases, J lost 7 bases, and 5 bases stayed unmatched. This CDR3 has 13 residues. Per germline, CDR1 ENHRY and CDR2 SYGVKD. The CDR3, as DNA: TGTGCCATCAGCCAGGGGGCGGATAATGAGCAGTTCTTC. Translation gives CAISQGADNEQFF.

The V gene is TRBV4-3, the J gene TRBJ2-5; 11 bases map to TRBD2. CDR1 and CDR2 (germline): LGHNA, YSLEER. The J segment lost 5 bases and the V segment lost 2 bases, leaving 7 bases of the junction unmatched. The length of the CDR3 is 16 residues. The CDR3 protein is CASSQLAGGPRETQYF. For the CDR3, the DNA is TGCGCCAGCAGCCAACTAGCGGGAGGACCTCGGGAGACCCAGTACTTC.